The 23 T cell receptor beta chains given below trace back to one sample, sequenced in a study of early T cells in non-severe SARS-CoV-2 infection. Each CDR3 protein is one row after TCRdb ran MiXCR on the 5' RACE reads. In the table there are 60,000 to 75,000 distinct CDR3 sequences, roughly 11% of which are singletons. The input for sequencing was whole blood, taken at baseline. Receptors originate from an adult who was a healthcare worker with PCR-confirmed SARS-CoV-2 infection or an uninfected control (not recorded which).

V gene TRBV3-1 combines with J gene TRBJ2-5; TRBD2 agrees at 7 bases. The CDR3 is 14 amino acids. V trimming: 1 base; J trimming: 4 bases; junction bases outside the gene matches: 3. From germline, CDR1 is LGHDT and CDR2 YNNKEL (reference sequence). The CDR3 nucleotides read TGTGCCAGCAGCCAAGGCGGGAGAGGAGAGACCCAGTACTTC. Amino acid sequence: CASSQGGRGETQYF.

In this sample, this clonotype turned up a few times. V and J are TRBV6-2 or TRBV6-3 and TRBJ2-7, with D possibly TRBD1 on 5 matching bases. V lost 4 bases to trimming and J lost 5 bases, with 15 bases between them. Looked up from germline, CDR1 is MNHEY and CDR2 is SVGEGT. The CDR3 spans 14 residues. The CDR3 DNA sequence: TGTGCCAGCAGTTTCCCCGGACAAGAGAACGAGCAGTACTTC. Its protein is CASSFPGQENEQYF.

This clonotype was observed a handful of times. The chain uses TRBV18 and TRBJ2-1, with D unclear. This CDR3 comprises 15 residues. Germline V gives CDR1 KGHSH, CDR2 LQKENI. V was trimmed by 3 bases and J by 7 bases, leaving 16 bases between them. The CDR3 reads CASSPRIPEENEQFF. DNA for the CDR3: TGTGCCAGCTCACCTAGGATCCCAGAGGAAAATGAGCAGTTCTTC.

This clonotype was counted a few times. The chain uses TRBV25-1 and TRBJ1-2; D uncertain. This CDR3 spans 15 amino acids. Trimming removed 1 base from V and 7 bases from J, with 16 bases in between. Per the germline V gene, CDR1 is MGHDK and CDR2 is SYGVNS. The CDR3 DNA reads as TGTGCCAGCAGTGAATTCACGGGGTCAATCCTTGGCTACACCTTC. Its translation is CASSEFTGSILGYTF.

This clonotype showed up many times. This rearrangement joins TRBV15 to TRBJ1-3; a possible D gene is TRBD1 (6 bases). Trimming stripped 2 bases from V and 4 bases from J, with 18 bases between. The germline CDR1 and CDR2 sequences are LNHNV and YYDKDF (reference sequence). The CDR3 runs to 17 residues. The CDR3 region has the DNA TGTGCCACCAGCAGAATACCCCCGGTTGACAGGGGAAACACCATATATTTT. Its translation: CATSRIPPVDRGNTIYF. The whole variable domain, filled in from reference TRBV15 and TRBJ1-3, reads DAMVIQNPRYQVTQFGKPVTLSCSQTLNHNVMYWYQQKSSQAPKLLFHYYDKDFNNEADTPDNFQSRRPNTSFCFLDIRSPGLGDTAMYLCATSRIPPVDRGNTIYFGEGSWLTVV.

J is TRBJ2-3 and V is TRBV4-1; no reliable D call. The V end lost 2 bases, the J end lost 8 bases, and 8 bases lay between the germline ends. Germline CDR1 is MGHRA and CDR2 is YSYEKL. This CDR3 has 12 residues. In DNA form, the CDR3 reads TGCGCCAGCAGCCAACCGCTTGGTACGCAGTATTTT. It translates to CASSQPLGTQYF.

This clonotype has only a few counts. The rearrangement uses TRBV3-1 and TRBJ2-1; D unresolved. The CDR3 extends over 14 amino acids. The V gene's germline CDR1 is LGHDT and CDR2 YNNKEL (reference sequence). The V end lost 1 base, the J end lost 9 bases, and 13 bases lay between the germline ends. For the CDR3, the DNA is TGTGCCAGCAGCCAAGTAGAACGGCGGATTGAGCAGTTCTTC. Encoded protein: CASSQVERRIEQFF.

A few counts support this clonotype. J is TRBJ1-6 and V is TRBV27; TRBD1 agrees at 8 bases. The CDR3 runs to 15 residues. Germline-derived CDR1 and CDR2 are MNHEY and SMNVEV (reference sequence). J was trimmed by 9 bases and V by 7 bases; bases with no gene match: 11. The CDR3 loop reads CASKAGGFSGSPLHF. CDR3 nucleotide sequence: TGTGCCAGCAAAGCAGGGGGCTTTAGTGGTTCACCCCTCCACTTT.

This clonotype was counted a few times. The chain links TRBV7-2 to TRBJ1-2; D is perhaps TRBD1 (6 bases). Germline lookup yields CDR1 SGHTA and CDR2 FQGNSA. This CDR3 spans 13 amino acids. V lost 5 bases and J lost 6, with 13 bases in between. The CDR3 DNA reads as TGTGCCAGCAGCCGGAGCCAGGGGAATGGCTACACCTTC. This gives the protein CASSRSQGNGYTF.

The CDR3 sequence is CASSAKQLRDKENEQFF. CDR3 nucleotides: TGTGCCAGCAGCGCGAAGCAACTCCGGGACAAGGAGAATGAGCAGTTCTTC. The V and J genes are TRBV7-3 and TRBJ2-1, with D maybe TRBD1 (6 bases). CDR3 length: 17 amino acids. V shed 5 bases and J shed 7 bases, with 24 bases lying between them. Looked up from germline, CDR1 is SGHTA and CDR2 is FQGTGA.

This chain joins TRBV4-1 and TRBJ2-1; the D is unclear. Germline CDR1 reads MGHRA; CDR2 reads YSYEKL. Trimming removed 0 bases from V and 13 bases from J, with 16 bases in between. The CDR3 totals 14 residues. CDR3 nucleotide sequence: TGCGCCAGCAGCCAAGAAGGGCGCTTCGACCCCCAGTTCTTC. It is translated as CASSQEGRFDPQFF.

This clonotype came up a few times. V gene TRBV29-1 combines with J gene TRBJ1-1, with 7 bases matching TRBD1. The CDR3 loop spans 12 amino acids. The V segment lost 7 bases and the J segment 11 bases; nucleotides outside the gene matches: 13. The germline gives CDR1 SQVTM, CDR2 ANQGSEA. CDR3 DNA: TGCAGCGGGCAAACAGGGGCCCGTCGTGCTTTCTTT. Its protein is CSGQTGARRAFF.

In this sample, this clonotype turned up a few times. V gene TRBV7-3 combines with J gene TRBJ1-6, with D possibly TRBD1 on 6 matching bases. The CDR3 sequence is 15 residues long. CDR1 is SGHTA and CDR2 is FQGTGA in the germline V gene. Trimming cost V 3 bases and J 7 bases, with 13 bases left between them. The CDR3 sequence: CASSFDDRRNSPLHF. The CDR3 coding sequence is TGTGCCAGCAGCTTCGATGACAGGCGGAATTCACCCCTCCACTTT.

This clonotype came up a few times. The chain combines TRBV11-2 with TRBJ2-5; TRBD1 aligns across 7 bases. Germline V gene data show CDR1 as SGHAT and CDR2 as FQNNGV. V lost 6 bases to trimming and J lost 3 bases; unmatched junction nucleotides: 7. The CDR3 contains 14 residues. Here the CDR3 reads CASRPLTGKETQYF. For the CDR3, the DNA is TGTGCCAGCAGACCCCTGACAGGGAAAGAGACCCAGTACTTC. The entire variable domain, with the rest obtained from reference TRBV11-2 and TRBJ2-5, is as follows: EAGVAQSPRYKIIEKRQSVAFWCNPISGHATLYWYQQILGQGPKLLIQFQNNGVVDDSQLPKDRFSAERLKGVDSTLKIQPAKLEDSAVYLCASRPLTGKETQYFGPGTRLLVL.

The J gene is TRBJ1-4, the V gene TRBV20-1; no clear D. V was cut by 5 bases and J by 0 bases, with 10 bases left in between. The CDR3 consists of 14 residues. Looked up from germline, CDR1 is DFQATT and CDR2 is SNEGSKA (reference sequence). CDR3 in DNA: TGCAGTGCTTCGGACCGTGCAACTAATGAAAAACTGTTTTTT. It specifies CSASDRATNEKLFF.

This chain connects TRBV21-1 to TRBJ2-7; TRBD2, the D gene given by the table, was not confirmed from the DNA. TRBV21-1 is an annotated pseudogene. The CDR3 runs 16 residues. CDR3 loop: CASSKGAGSRSYEQYF. The CDR3 bases are TGTGCCAGCAGCAAAGGCGCGGGCAGCCGATCCTACGAGCAGTACTTC.

This clonotype turned up a few times. The chain is built from TRBV29-1 and TRBJ2-3, with TRBD2 identical over 7 bases. Germline-derived CDR1 and CDR2 are SQVTM and ANQGSEA. This CDR3 comprises 10 residues. The CDR3 is CVSGGDTQYF. CDR3 coding DNA: TGCGTTTCGGGGGGAGATACGCAGTATTTT.

Ten or more counts support this clonotype. This rearrangement joins TRBV3-1 to TRBJ2-1; TRBD2 aligns across 10 bases. CDR3 length: 15 amino acids. The V and J ends lost 5 bases and 0 bases, in that order; junction bases with no gene match: 1. Per germline, CDR1 LGHDT and CDR2 YNNKEL (reference sequence). CDR3 region: CASSASGSSYNEQFF. CDR3 DNA: TGTGCCAGCAGCGCTAGCGGGAGCTCCTACAATGAGCAGTTCTTC.

The chain has TRBV9 and TRBJ1-1; D gene ambiguous. CDR1 and CDR2 from the germline V gene are SGDLS and YYNGEE. The CDR3 runs 14 residues. With 1 base removed from V and 4 bases from J, the gap between germline ends came to 11 bases. The CDR3: CASSVKGTPTEAFF. DNA for the CDR3: TGTGCCAGCAGCGTAAAGGGCACTCCCACTGAAGCTTTCTTT.

This clonotype was found a few times. V usage is TRBV27 and J usage is TRBJ1-1; TRBD1 matches at 8 bases. The CDR3 sequence is 14 residues long. The V gene end was trimmed by 7 bases and the J gene end by 3 bases; junction bases not matched to a gene: 7. The germline gives CDR1 MNHEY, CDR2 SMNVEV (reference sequence). The CDR3: CASKQGAGYTEAFF. CDR3 nucleotide sequence: TGTGCCAGCAAGCAGGGGGCTGGGTACACTGAAGCTTTCTTT.

The chain combines TRBV5-6 with TRBJ2-1; D is ambiguous. The CDR3 has 13 residues. Germline loops: CDR1 SGHDT, CDR2 YYEEEE. V was cut by 2 bases and J by 8 bases, with 11 bases left in between. The CDR3 loop is CASSFSPVDEQFF. The CDR3 DNA follows: TGTGCCAGCAGCTTTTCACCAGTTGATGAGCAGTTCTTC.

The J gene is TRBJ2-2, the V gene TRBV24-1; D is undetermined. V was pared by 3 bases and J by 2 bases, with 12 bases between. The CDR3 length is 16 residues. The germline CDR1 and CDR2 sequences are KGHDR and SFDVKD. CDR3 DNA sequence: TGTGCCACCAGTGATCCCCGTATGGCTAACACCGGGGAGCTGTTTTTT. Encoded protein: CATSDPRMANTGELFF.

CDR3 sequence reads: CASSLQYNEQFF. CDR3 bases: TGTGCCAGCAGCTTACAGTACAATGAGCAGTTCTTC. V gene TRBV11-2 combines with J gene TRBJ2-1; D is uncertain. Trimming shortened V by 2 bases and J by 4 bases, and 3 bases separated the two germline ends. Germline lookup yields CDR1 SGHAT and CDR2 FQNNGV. CDR3 size: 12 residues.